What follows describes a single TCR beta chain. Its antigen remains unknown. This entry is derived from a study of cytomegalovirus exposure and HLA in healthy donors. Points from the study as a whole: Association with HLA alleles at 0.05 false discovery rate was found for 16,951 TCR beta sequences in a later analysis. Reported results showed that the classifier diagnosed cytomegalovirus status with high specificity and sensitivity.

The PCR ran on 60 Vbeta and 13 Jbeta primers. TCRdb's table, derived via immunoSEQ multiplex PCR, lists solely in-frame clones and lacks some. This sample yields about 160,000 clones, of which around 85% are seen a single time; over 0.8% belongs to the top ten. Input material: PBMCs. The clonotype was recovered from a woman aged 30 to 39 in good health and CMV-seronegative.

CDR3 sequence reads: CSVAEGSVFEKLFF. The CDR3 nucleotides are TGCAGCGTTGCGGAGGGGTCGGTTTTTGAAAAACTGTTTTTT. The chain employs TRBV29-1 and TRBJ1-4; TRBD1 is a possible D gene (5 bases). CDR1 is SQVTM, CDR2 ANQGSEA, per germline. V was shortened by 4 bases and J by 7 bases, with 16 bases between the two germline ends. This CDR3 spans 14 amino acids.